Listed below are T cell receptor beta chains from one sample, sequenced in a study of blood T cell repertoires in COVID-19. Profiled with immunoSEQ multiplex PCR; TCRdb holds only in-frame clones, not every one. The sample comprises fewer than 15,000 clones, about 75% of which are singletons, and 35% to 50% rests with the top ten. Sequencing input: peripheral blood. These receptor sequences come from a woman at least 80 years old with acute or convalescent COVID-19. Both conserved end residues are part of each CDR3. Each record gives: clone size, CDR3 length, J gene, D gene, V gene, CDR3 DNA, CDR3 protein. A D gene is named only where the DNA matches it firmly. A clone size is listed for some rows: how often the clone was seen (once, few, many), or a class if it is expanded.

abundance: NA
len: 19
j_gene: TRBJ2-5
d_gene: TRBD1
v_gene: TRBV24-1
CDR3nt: TGTGCCACCAGTGATTCGAAGGGACAGGGGGCCGGAGAGTGGGAGACCCAGTACTTC
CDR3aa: CATSDSKGQGAGEWETQYF

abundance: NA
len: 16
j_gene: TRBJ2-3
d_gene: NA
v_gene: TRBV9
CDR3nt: TGTGCCAGCAGCGACGAGGGGGGGCCGTACACAGATACGCAGTATTTT
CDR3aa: CASSDEGGPYTDTQYF

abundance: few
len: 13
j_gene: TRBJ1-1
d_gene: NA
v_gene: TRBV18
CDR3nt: TGTGCCAGCTCACCCAGCATGGAGACTGAAGCTTTCTTT
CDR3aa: CASSPSMETEAFF

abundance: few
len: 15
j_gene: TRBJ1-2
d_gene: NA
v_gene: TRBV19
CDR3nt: TGTGCCAGTAGTATAGGGGGCGCGATGTCCTATGGCTACACCTTC
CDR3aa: CASSIGGAMSYGYTF

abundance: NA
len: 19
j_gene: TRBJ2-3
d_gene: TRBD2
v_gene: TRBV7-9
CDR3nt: TGTGCCAGCAGTCACCCCCCCGGGACTAGCGGGGGGGGCAAGGATACGCAGTATTTT
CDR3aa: CASSHPPGTSGGGKDTQYF

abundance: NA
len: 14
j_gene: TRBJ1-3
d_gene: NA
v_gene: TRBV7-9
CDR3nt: TGTGCCAGCAGCTTTACAGGAACTGGAAACACCATATATTTT
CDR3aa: CASSFTGTGNTIYF

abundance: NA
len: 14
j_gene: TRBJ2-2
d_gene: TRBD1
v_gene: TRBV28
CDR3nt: TGTGCCAGCTGGAGGACAGGGTTCACCGGGGAGCTGTTTTTT
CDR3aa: CASWRTGFTGELFF

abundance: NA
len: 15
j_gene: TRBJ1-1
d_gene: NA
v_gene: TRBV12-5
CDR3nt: TGTGCTAGTGCTCATCCGGGGGGGGATAACACTGAAGCTTTCTTT
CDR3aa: CASAHPGGDNTEAFF

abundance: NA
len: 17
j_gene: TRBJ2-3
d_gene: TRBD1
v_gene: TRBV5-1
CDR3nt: TGCGCCAGCAGCCCCGGACCGGGACAGGGGTACGCAGATACGCAGTATTTT
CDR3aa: CASSPGPGQGYADTQYF

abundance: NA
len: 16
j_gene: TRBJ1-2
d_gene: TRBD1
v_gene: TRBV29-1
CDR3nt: TGCAGCGCCCTGTCTCCTCGGACAGGGGGAAACTATGGCTACACCTTC
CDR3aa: CSALSPRTGGNYGYTF

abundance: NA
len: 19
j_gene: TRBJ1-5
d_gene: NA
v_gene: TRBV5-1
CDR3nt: TGCGCCAGCAGCTTGGGACCTCTCCAGGGGCCCATTAGCAATCAGCCCCAGCATTTT
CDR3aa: CASSLGPLQGPISNQPQHF

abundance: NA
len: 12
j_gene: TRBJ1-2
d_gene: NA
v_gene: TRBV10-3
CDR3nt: TGTGCCATCAGTGAAGACAGAAGGGGCTACACCTTC
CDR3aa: CAISEDRRGYTF

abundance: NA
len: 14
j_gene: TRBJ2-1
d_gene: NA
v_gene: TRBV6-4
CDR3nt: TGTGCCAGCAGTGACTCTGAACAGTACAATGAGCAGTTCTTC
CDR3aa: CASSDSEQYNEQFF

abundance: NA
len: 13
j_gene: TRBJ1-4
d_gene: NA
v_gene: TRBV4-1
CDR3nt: TGCGCCAGCAGCCAAACAGGGAGTGAAAAACTGTTTTTT
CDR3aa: CASSQTGSEKLFF

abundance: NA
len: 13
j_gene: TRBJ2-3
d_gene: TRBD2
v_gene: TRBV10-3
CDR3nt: TGTGCCATTGGACTAGCGGGGTCAGATACGCAGTATTTT
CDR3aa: CAIGLAGSDTQYF

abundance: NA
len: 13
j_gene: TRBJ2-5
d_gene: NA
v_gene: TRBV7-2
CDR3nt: TGTGCCAGCAGCTTAGAACCCGACAGGACCCAGTACTTC
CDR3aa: CASSLEPDRTQYF

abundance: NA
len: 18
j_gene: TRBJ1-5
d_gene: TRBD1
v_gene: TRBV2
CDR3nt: TGTGCCAGCAGATGGGGACAGGGGGCCGGTGCTTTCAATCAGCCCCAGCATTTT
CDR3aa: CASRWGQGAGAFNQPQHF

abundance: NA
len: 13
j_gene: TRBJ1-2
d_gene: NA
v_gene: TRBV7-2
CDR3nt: TGTGCCAGCAGCTCGCGGGGTCTCTATGGCTACACCTTC
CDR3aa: CASSSRGLYGYTF

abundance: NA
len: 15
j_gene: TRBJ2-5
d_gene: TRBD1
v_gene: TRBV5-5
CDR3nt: TGTGCCAGCAGCACCGGGACAGGGGAGTCGGAGACCCAGTACTTC
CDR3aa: CASSTGTGESETQYF

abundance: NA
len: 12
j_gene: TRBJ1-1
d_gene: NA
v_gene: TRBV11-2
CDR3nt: TGTGCCAGCAGCTTACTGGGCACCGAAGCTTTCTTT
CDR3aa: CASSLLGTEAFF

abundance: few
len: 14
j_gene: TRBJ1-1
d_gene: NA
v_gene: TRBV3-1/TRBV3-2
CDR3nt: TGTGCCAGCACCTCCGGTTGGGGAGACACTGAAGCTTTCTTT
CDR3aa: CASTSGWGDTEAFF

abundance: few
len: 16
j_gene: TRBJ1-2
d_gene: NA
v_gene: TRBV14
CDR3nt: TGTGCCAGCAGCCAAGGCCCGCGGGGGCGCTTCTATGGCTACACCTTC
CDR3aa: CASSQGPRGRFYGYTF

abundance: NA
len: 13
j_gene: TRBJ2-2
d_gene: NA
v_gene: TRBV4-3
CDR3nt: TGCGCCAGCAGCCAAGCGGGGGGCCGGGAGCTGTTTTTT
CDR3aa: CASSQAGGRELFF

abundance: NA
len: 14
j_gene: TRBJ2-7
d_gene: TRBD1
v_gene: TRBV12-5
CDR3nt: TGTGCTAGTGGTTTGGTACCGGACAGGAACGAGCAGTACTTC
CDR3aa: CASGLVPDRNEQYF

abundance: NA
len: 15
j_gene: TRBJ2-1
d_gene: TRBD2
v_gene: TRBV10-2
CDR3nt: TGCGCCAGCAGTGAGTTGGCTAGCGGGGGGAATGAGCAGTTCTTC
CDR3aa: CASSELASGGNEQFF

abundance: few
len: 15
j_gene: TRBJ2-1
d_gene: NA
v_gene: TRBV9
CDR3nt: TGTGCCAGCAGCGTAGGACTGAACTCCTACAATGAGCAGTTCTTC
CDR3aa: CASSVGLNSYNEQFF

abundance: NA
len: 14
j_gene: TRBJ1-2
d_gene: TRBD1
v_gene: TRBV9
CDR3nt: TGTGCCAGCAGCGTAGGTCGGACAGGTAGTGGCTACACCTTC
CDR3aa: CASSVGRTGSGYTF

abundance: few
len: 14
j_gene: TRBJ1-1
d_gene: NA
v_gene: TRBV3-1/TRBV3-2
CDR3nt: TGTGCCAGCAGTCCAACTACAGGGTCGACTGAAGCTTTCTTT
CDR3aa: CASSPTTGSTEAFF

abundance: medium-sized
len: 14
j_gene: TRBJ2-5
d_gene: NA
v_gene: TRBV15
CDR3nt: TGTGCCACCAGCAGAGATCAAGAGCAAGAGACCCAGTACTTC
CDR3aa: CATSRDQEQETQYF

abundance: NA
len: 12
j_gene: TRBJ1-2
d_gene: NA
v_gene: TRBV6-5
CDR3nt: TGTGCCAGCAATCCAGGCTACTATGGCTACACCTTC
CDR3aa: CASNPGYYGYTF

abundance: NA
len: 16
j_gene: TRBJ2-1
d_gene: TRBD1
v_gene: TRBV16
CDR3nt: TGTGCCAGCAGCCAATCCCTGGCTGACAGGGGCAATGAGCAGTTCTTC
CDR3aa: CASSQSLADRGNEQFF

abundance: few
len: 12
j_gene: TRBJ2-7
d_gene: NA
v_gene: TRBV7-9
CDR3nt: TGTGCCAGCAGTCAGGGTTCCTACGAGCAGTACTTC
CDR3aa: CASSQGSYEQYF

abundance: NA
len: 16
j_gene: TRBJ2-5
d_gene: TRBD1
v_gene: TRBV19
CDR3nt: TGTGCCAGTAGTATGCCAGGACAGGGTCCCCAAGAGACCCAGTACTTC
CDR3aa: CASSMPGQGPQETQYF

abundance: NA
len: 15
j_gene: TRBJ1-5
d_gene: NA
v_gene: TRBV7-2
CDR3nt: TGTGCCAGCAGCTTAGAGGGGGGGGCCAATCAGCCCCAGCATTTT
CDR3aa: CASSLEGGANQPQHF

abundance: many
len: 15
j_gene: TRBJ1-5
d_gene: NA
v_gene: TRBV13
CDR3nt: TGTGCCAGCAGCAGCAAGGGGAAGGTCAATCAGCCCCAGCATTTT
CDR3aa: CASSSKGKVNQPQHF

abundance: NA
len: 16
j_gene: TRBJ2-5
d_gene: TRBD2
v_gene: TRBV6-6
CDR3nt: TGTGCCAGCAGTTACCTTAGGAGCGGGGGACAAGAGACCCAGTACTTC
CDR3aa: CASSYLRSGGQETQYF

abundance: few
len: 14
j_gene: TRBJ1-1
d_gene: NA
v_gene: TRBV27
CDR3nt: TGTGCCAGCAGTCCTCCTTACAAGAACACTGAAGCTTTCTTT
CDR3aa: CASSPPYKNTEAFF

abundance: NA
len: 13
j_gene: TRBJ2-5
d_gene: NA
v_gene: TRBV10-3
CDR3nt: TGTGCCATCAGTTCGGGGGGCCGGGAGACCCAGTACTTC
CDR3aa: CAISSGGRETQYF

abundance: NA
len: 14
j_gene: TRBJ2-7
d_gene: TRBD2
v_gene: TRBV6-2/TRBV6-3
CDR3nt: TGTGCCAGCAGCCTCGGGGGGTTGCTCTACGAGCAGTACTTC
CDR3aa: CASSLGGLLYEQYF

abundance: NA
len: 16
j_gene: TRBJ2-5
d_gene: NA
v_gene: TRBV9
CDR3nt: TGTGCCAGCAGCGTTTCCCCGGGAGTTGTCAGTCAGACCCAGTACTTC
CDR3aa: CASSVSPGVVSQTQYF

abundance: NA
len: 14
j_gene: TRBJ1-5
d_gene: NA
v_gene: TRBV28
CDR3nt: TGTGCCAGCAGTCGGCGACAAGTAAGTCAGCCCCAGCATTTT
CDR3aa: CASSRRQVSQPQHF

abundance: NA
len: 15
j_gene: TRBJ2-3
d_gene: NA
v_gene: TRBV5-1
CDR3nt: TGCGCCAGCAGCTTGGGGGCCGGGGTTTACGATACGCAGTATTTT
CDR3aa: CASSLGAGVYDTQYF

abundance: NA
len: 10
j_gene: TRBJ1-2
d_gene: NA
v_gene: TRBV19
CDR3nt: TGTGCCAGTAGTCGCGAAGGCTACACCTTC
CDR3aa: CASSREGYTF

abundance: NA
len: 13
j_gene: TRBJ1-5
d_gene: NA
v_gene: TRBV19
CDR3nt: TGTGCCAGTAGTGGCGGGGGTGGGCAGCCCCAGCATTTT
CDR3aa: CASSGGGGQPQHF